This is a list of T cell receptor beta chains from one sample in a study of T cells after yellow fever vaccination. TCRdb re-analysed the 5' RACE reads in MiXCR, keeping a single row per CDR3 protein. The table records about 350,000 distinct CDR3 sequences, around 8.1% of them present only once. Sequences were derived from PBMCs, sampled roughly 46 days after the first yellow fever vaccination. The receptors come from a man between 18 and 35 years old who received the YFV17D yellow fever vaccine. CDR3s include the opening cysteine and the closing phenylalanine or tryptophan. D genes are given only for firm matches. Clone size, where shown, is once, few, many, or a class for clones that have expanded.

J,V,length,size,D,DNA,CDR3
TRBJ1-1,TRBV5-4,13,-,TRBD1,TGTGCCAGCAGCGACAGGGTGAGCACTGAAGCTTTCTTT,CASSDRVSTEAFF
TRBJ1-6,TRBV5-6,15,few,-,TGTGCCAGCAGCTCATATACAGGGATGAATTCACCCCTCCACTTT,CASSSYTGMNSPLHF
TRBJ1-5,TRBV12-3/TRBV12-4,15,-,-,TGTGCCAGCAGTTTTCGCCAGGGGACCAATCAGCCCCAGCATTTT,CASSFRQGTNQPQHF
TRBJ1-4,TRBV28,15,few,-,TGTGCCAGCAGTCCCCCCGTGTCCTATAATGAAAAACTGTTTTTT,CASSPPVSYNEKLFF
TRBJ1-1,TRBV15,16,-,-,TGTGCCACCAGCACAACCGCGGGTACAGGGAACACTGAAGCTTTCTTT,CATSTTAGTGNTEAFF
TRBJ2-3,TRBV3-1,15,once,-,TGTGCCAGCAGCCAATCACCCCGTAGCACAGATACGCAGTATTTT,CASSQSPRSTDTQYF
TRBJ1-1,TRBV12-3/TRBV12-4,15,-,TRBD1,TGTGCCAGCAGTTTAGGACAGGGGATGACCACTGAAGCTTTCTTT,CASSLGQGMTTEAFF
TRBJ1-1,TRBV19,17,few,-,TGTGCCAGTAGTATAGATCCGGTCGTGGACGGGGCCACTGAAGCTTTCTTT,CASSIDPVVDGATEAFF
TRBJ1-5,TRBV4-3,15,-,TRBD1,TGCGCCAGCAGCCAAGCTATGACAGGGAACCAGCCCCAGCATTTT,CASSQAMTGNQPQHF
TRBJ1-1,TRBV27,14,-,-,TGTGCCAGCAGTTTTGCGGATTCCGGGACTGAAGCTTTCTTT,CASSFADSGTEAFF
TRBJ2-2,TRBV18,17,few,-,TGTGCCAGCTCAAACTTACAGGGTAGCCTGTCCCCCGGGGAGCTGTTTTTT,CASSNLQGSLSPGELFF
TRBJ1-2,TRBV7-9,14,few,-,TGTGCCAGCAGCTTAGCCCGGAGCCTGGGGGGCTACACCTTC,CASSLARSLGGYTF
TRBJ1-6,TRBV9,15,-,-,TGTGCCAGCAGCGTCTCCTCAGGGGAAAATTCACCCCTCCACTTT,CASSVSSGENSPLHF
TRBJ1-1,TRBV12-3/TRBV12-4,14,-,TRBD1,TGTGCCAGCCGTGCAGGGGGCTCAGGCACTGAAGCTTTCTTT,CASRAGGSGTEAFF
TRBJ2-6,TRBV5-4,15,few,-,TGTGCCAGCAGCTACCAGAGCTCTGGGGCCAACGTCCTGACTTTC,CASSYQSSGANVLTF
TRBJ2-3,TRBV10-3,14,many,-,TGTGCCATCAGTGAACAGGGAAGGACAGATACGCAGTATTTT,CAISEQGRTDTQYF
TRBJ2-1,TRBV10-3,15,few,TRBD2,TGTGCCATCAGTGATGGGGGGGTGACCTACAATGAGCAGTTCTTC,CAISDGGVTYNEQFF
TRBJ2-7,TRBV13,14,-,TRBD1,TGTGCCAGCAGCCCAGGGGACAGCACCTACGAGCAGTACTTC,CASSPGDSTYEQYF
TRBJ2-2,TRBV2,19,once,TRBD1,TGTGCCATCTGCCGACAAGGGACAGGGGTTTCATTCTACACCGGGGAGCTGTTTTTT,CAICRQGTGVSFYTGELFF
TRBJ2-3,TRBV9,16,-,TRBD1,TGTGCCAGCAGCGTAGATGGGACAGGGGCGTTCGATACGCAGTATTTT,CASSVDGTGAFDTQYF
TRBJ2-5,TRBV5-1,16,-,TRBD2,TGCGCCAGCAGCCCGCTAGCGGGGGCCATCCAAGAGACCCAGTACTTC,CASSPLAGAIQETQYF
TRBJ2-6,TRBV11-2,17,-,-,TGTGCCAGCAGCATCAACCAGGGTACTGGTGGGGCCAACGTCCTGACTTTC,CASSINQGTGGANVLTF
TRBJ2-4,TRBV4-3,14,few,-,TGCGCCAGCAGCTTTTCTAGCCCTAGTGACATTCAGTACTTC,CASSFSSPSDIQYF
TRBJ2-7,TRBV7-2,14,-,-,TGTGCCAGCAGCCGGGGGTCGGGCTCCTACGAGCAGTACTTC,CASSRGSGSYEQYF
TRBJ1-3,TRBV4-2,17,-,-,TGTGCCAGCAGCCAAGTTGCGCGGTTCAGCTCTGGAAACACCATATATTTT,CASSQVARFSSGNTIYF
TRBJ2-5,TRBV19,13,many,-,TGTGCCACTTCGACAGGATACCAAGAGACCCAGTACTTC,CATSTGYQETQYF
TRBJ2-1,TRBV6-5,15,-,-,TGTGCCAGCAGTTACACGGGGGCAGCCTACAATGAGCAGTTCTTC,CASSYTGAAYNEQFF
TRBJ2-1,TRBV5-1,12,few,-,TGCGCCAGCAGCGGGCAACCCAATGAGCAGTTCTTC,CASSGQPNEQFF
TRBJ2-3,TRBV12-3/TRBV12-4,15,-,TRBD1,TGTGCCAGCAGTTTAGGGACAGGGGCCACAGATACGCAGTATTTT,CASSLGTGATDTQYF
TRBJ1-5,TRBV5-5,16,few,-,TGTGCCAGCAGCTTTCGGCCTCCCCGGGGCGGTCAGCCCCAGCATTTT,CASSFRPPRGGQPQHF
TRBJ1-2,TRBV6-5,12,-,-,TGTGCCAGCAGTTACAATAACTATGGCTACACCTTC,CASSYNNYGYTF
TRBJ2-3,TRBV12-3/TRBV12-4,16,many,TRBD1,TGTGCCAGCAGTGTCCCCCGGGACAGGAAGACAGATACGCAGTATTTT,CASSVPRDRKTDTQYF
TRBJ1-1,TRBV11-2,17,-,-,TGTGCCAGCAGCTTATCCTCCTGGACTGGGGAGAACACTGAAGCTTTCTTT,CASSLSSWTGENTEAFF
TRBJ1-4,TRBV27,14,-,-,TGTGCCAGCGCATCACAGGGTCTGAATGAAAAACTGTTTTTT,CASASQGLNEKLFF
TRBJ1-6,TRBV6-1,14,few,-,TGTGCCAGCAGGTCTGCGGGTTATAATTCACCCCTCCACTTT,CASRSAGYNSPLHF
TRBJ2-3,TRBV5-1,13,few,-,TGCGCCAGCAGCACACAGGGTGCAGATACGCAGTATTTT,CASSTQGADTQYF
TRBJ2-3,TRBV6-2/TRBV6-3,15,many,TRBD2,TGTGCCAGCAGCCGACTAGCGGGTGACACAGATACGCAGTATTTT,CASSRLAGDTDTQYF
TRBJ2-3,TRBV7-2,16,-,TRBD2,TGTGCCAGCAGCTTGAGGTCGGGGGGAGGAACAGATACGCAGTATTTT,CASSLRSGGGTDTQYF
TRBJ2-5,TRBV5-1,14,-,TRBD1,TGCGCCAGCAGCTGGACAGGGGTCCAAGAGACCCAGTACTTC,CASSWTGVQETQYF
TRBJ2-1,TRBV7-3,13,many,-,TGTGCCAGCAGCTCCGGGACTTACAATGAGCAGTTCTTC,CASSSGTYNEQFF
TRBJ1-6,TRBV7-6,16,-,-,TGTGCCAGTCGCGAACAATCCGTTCCGGACCATTCACCCCTCCACTTT,CASREQSVPDHSPLHF
TRBJ2-5,TRBV18,14,few,-,TGTGCCAGCTCACCACCGGCAGGGTACGAGACCCAGTACTTC,CASSPPAGYETQYF
TRBJ2-5,TRBV11-3,15,few,-,TGTGCCAGCAGCCCCGGGGCTACAAAGCAAGAGACCCAGTACTTC,CASSPGATKQETQYF
TRBJ1-5,TRBV12-3/TRBV12-4,13,few,-,TGTGCCAGCAGTGCTGGGAACTTGTGGGTCCAGCATTTT,CASSAGNLWVQHF